The subject of this entry is one T cell receptor (beta chain). Its antigen remains unknown. This sample was included in a study of neoadjuvant anti-PD-1 for oral cavity cancer. Study at large: Nivolumab at 3 mg/kg was mostly given biweekly, three to four doses, pre-surgery. General study points: TCR analyses covered only three patients per response group. Higher pretreatment blood Treg/Th17 ratios correlated with higher pretreatment blood and lower post-treatment tumor TCRbeta clonality.

Trimming took 4 bases from V and 8 from J, leaving 13 bases between them. Germline lookup yields CDR1 SGHNT and CDR2 YYREEE (reference sequence). The CDR3 totals 13 residues. Two replicates per tumor sample, mostly from about 5.2 ug of genomic DNA. Sequenced by immunoSEQ multiplex PCR; TCRdb stores in-frame clones only, minus some. This table holds approximately 11,000 clones, under 65% found once. This chain uses TRBV5-4 with TRBJ1-5; no firm D call. The material sequenced was tumor tissue, taken before nivolumab (anti-PD-1) treatment. The TCR comes from a person aged 35-80 years with oral cavity squamous cell carcinoma. CDR3 nucleotides: TGTGCCAGCAGCCAAAGAAATTGGGAGCCCCAGCATTTT. As protein: CASSQRNWEPQHF.